The 30 T cell receptor beta chains below all came from one sample that was sequenced in a study of identical twins. TCRdb re-called the 5' RACE reads with MiXCR, one entry per CDR3 protein. The repertoire holds nearly 200,000 distinct CDR3 sequences, with around a sixth as singletons. These data were also filed under a second study, of T cells expressing NK-cell markers.

Sequencing used CD8+ T cells sorted from blood. These receptor sequences come from a woman aged 18-35 years in good health.

There are a few counts of this clonotype. This chain joins TRBV19 and TRBJ1-2; tentatively, D is TRBD1 (6 bases). Germline values: CDR1 LNHDA, CDR2 SQIVND (reference sequence). The CDR3 covers 12 residues. Trimming pared 9 bases from V and 4 bases from J, leaving 12 bases between. The CDR3 reads CASMTDSYGYTF. In DNA, the CDR3 is TGTGCCAGCATGACGGACAGCTATGGCTACACCTTC.

The chain combines TRBV11-2 with TRBJ2-5, with D perhaps assigned TRBD1 or TRBD2 (5 bases each). The CDR3 covers 15 residues. V dropped 4 bases and J dropped 1 base, with 13 bases sitting between them. Germline V gene data show CDR1 as SGHAT and CDR2 as FQNNGV. CDR3 DNA: TGTGCCAGCAGCTCACCTACCGGGGCCCAAGAGACCCAGTACTTC. Translation gives CASSSPTGAQETQYF.

Worth noting for this clonotype: The junction shows a germline mismatch at one end, possibly a read error. This sequence joins TRBV7-6 and TRBJ2-5; either TRBD1 or TRBD2 may supply D (7 bases each). The CDR3 is made up of 15 amino acids. CDR1 is SGHVS, CDR2 FNYEAQ, per germline. The CDR3 bases are TGTGCCAGCAGCTATAGGGGAGGGGGCTTCGAGACCAAGTACTTC. It translates to CASSYRGGGFETKYF.

J is TRBJ2-1 and V is TRBV12-3 or TRBV12-4; no reliable D call. CDR3 length: 11 residues. With 5 bases removed from V and 12 bases from J, the gap between germline ends came to 11 bases. The CDR3 spells CASSPAEGQFF. The CDR3 DNA sequence: TGTGCCAGCAGTCCGGCGGAAGGGCAGTTCTTC.

This clonotype has more than one count but fewer than ten. V gene TRBV12-5 combines with J gene TRBJ1-1; D gene unclear. The V end was cut by 0 bases, the J end by 1 base, with 6 bases between. Germline V gives CDR1 LGHNT, CDR2 FRNRAP. The CDR3 is 14 amino acids. CDR3 residues: CASGLVTPNTEAFF. The CDR3 DNA reads TGTGCTAGTGGTTTGGTAACCCCGAACACTGAAGCTTTCTTT.

This chain uses TRBV12-3 or TRBV12-4 with TRBJ2-7, with 8 bases matching TRBD2. This CDR3 has 13 residues. J was trimmed by 4 bases and V by 4 bases; bases with no gene match: 3. CDR3 in amino acids: CASSWTSLYEQYF. CDR3 DNA: TGTGCCAGCAGTTGGACTAGCCTGTACGAGCAGTACTTC.

The V call is TRBV29-1, the J call TRBJ2-7; TRBD1 matches at 7 bases. Germline CDR1 is SQVTM and CDR2 is ANQGSEA. The CDR3 covers 11 residues. J lost 7 bases, V lost 7 bases, and 7 bases had no gene match. In nucleotides, the CDR3 is TGCAGCGGCAAACAGGGGCTTGAGCAGTACTTC. Amino acid sequence: CSGKQGLEQYF.

The chain employs TRBV29-1 and TRBJ1-2, with D unresolved. CDR3 length: 14 amino acids. Trimming cost V 4 bases and J 2 bases, with 14 bases left between them. Looked up from germline, CDR1 is SQVTM and CDR2 is ANQGSEA. CDR3 amino acids: CSVGGSTFNYGYTF. The CDR3 DNA reads as TGCAGCGTTGGAGGGTCTACCTTCAACTATGGCTACACCTTC.

V usage is TRBV29-1 and J usage is TRBJ2-2; the D gene is possibly TRBD2 (6 bases). The CDR3 sequence is 14 residues long. Trimming removed 3 bases at V and 7 bases at J, with 15 bases between. Germline V CDR1 and CDR2: SQVTM, ANQGSEA. The CDR3 sequence: CSVESREAGGELFF. The CDR3 region has the DNA TGCAGCGTTGAGAGCAGGGAGGCGGGCGGGGAGCTGTTTTTT.

The V and J genes are TRBV3-1 and TRBJ2-1; the match to TRBD2 covers 12 bases. V dropped 4 bases and J dropped 4; count of bases not matched to a gene: 11. CDR3 length: 18 amino acids. Germline-derived CDR1 and CDR2 are LGHDT and YNNKEL (reference sequence). CDR3 residues: CASSLLAGGALRYNEQFF. The CDR3 nucleotides read TGTGCCAGCAGCCTCCTAGCGGGAGGGGCCCTCCGTTACAATGAGCAGTTCTTC.

This clonotype was counted only a few times. The J gene is TRBJ1-5, the V gene TRBV27; TRBD1 matches 7 bases. Germline CDR1 reads MNHEY; CDR2 reads SMNVEV (reference sequence). The CDR3 loop spans 15 amino acids. Trimming cost V 5 bases and J 5 bases; bases outside gene matches: 9. The CDR3 coding sequence is TGTGCCAGCAGTCATAACCGGGACAGACATCAGCCCCAGCATTTT. Protein product: CASSHNRDRHQPQHF.

The chain joins TRBV13 to TRBJ1-2; weak D call: TRBD1 (6 bases). CDR1 and CDR2 (germline): PRHDT, FYEKMQ (reference sequence). CDR3 size: 14 residues. Deletions cut 5 bases from V and 5 bases from J, with 15 bases between. CDR3 protein: CASSPTTGLYGYTF. The CDR3 DNA reads TGTGCCAGCAGCCCGACGACAGGACTTTATGGCTACACCTTC.

The V and J genes are TRBV29-1 and TRBJ2-7, with D perhaps matching TRBD1 or TRBD2 (5 bases each). Germline V lookup: CDR1 SQVTM, CDR2 ANQGSEA. V was trimmed by 4 bases and J by 3 bases, leaving 22 bases between them. The CDR3 has 16 residues. CDR3 sequence (DNA): TGCAGCGTTGTTTGGGGCGCCGGGACCACGGGCTACGAGCAGTACTTC. It codes for CSVVWGAGTTGYEQYF.

The chain is built from TRBV5-1 and TRBJ2-3; a possible D gene is TRBD2 (6 bases). The CDR3 loop spans 15 amino acids. V lost 2 bases to trimming and J lost 4 bases, with 14 bases between them. Germline CDR1 SGHRS, CDR2 YFSETQ. CDR3 region: CASSLLGGIADTQYF. CDR3 nucleotides: TGCGCCAGCAGCTTACTAGGCGGGATAGCAGATACGCAGTATTTT.

This clonotype came up a few times. The chain uses TRBV27 and TRBJ2-1; D is perhaps TRBD2 (6 bases). CDR3 length: 13 residues. Deletions cut 3 bases from V and 5 bases from J, with 8 bases between. Germline V gene lookup returns CDR1 MNHEY and CDR2 SMNVEV (reference sequence). CDR3 sequence: CASSFGGDNEQFF. The CDR3 region has the DNA TGTGCCAGCAGTTTCGGCGGGGACAATGAGCAGTTCTTC.

The chain couples TRBV7-2 to TRBJ2-7; D might be TRBD2 (6 bases). The CDR3 runs to 13 residues. Germline assignment: CDR1 SGHTA and CDR2 FQGNSA. The V and J ends lost 0 bases and 7 bases respectively, with 10 bases between them. CDR3 residues: CASSLAGLREQYF. Here the CDR3 DNA reads TGTGCCAGCAGCTTAGCGGGACTTCGGGAGCAGTACTTC.

This clonotype occurred a few times. V gene TRBV6-2 or TRBV6-3 combines with J gene TRBJ2-7, with TRBD1 identical over 7 bases. Trimming removed 5 bases from V and 6 bases from J; junction bases left unmatched: 1. This CDR3 is 11 amino acids long. CDR1 is MNHEY and CDR2 is SVGEGT in the germline V gene. Here the CDR3 reads CASSRTGEQYF. The CDR3 DNA reads TGTGCCAGCAGTAGGACAGGCGAGCAGTACTTC.

The chain carries TRBV12-3 or TRBV12-4 and TRBJ2-1, with 8 bases matching TRBD2. The CDR3 runs 15 residues. J was trimmed by 5 bases and V by 5 bases; bases with no gene match: 8. The CDR3 loop is CASSPETSDHNEQFF. For the CDR3, the DNA is TGTGCCAGCAGTCCGGAGACTAGCGACCACAATGAGCAGTTCTTC.

The chain links TRBV15 to TRBJ2-7; the match to TRBD1 covers 10 bases. The CDR3 runs 19 residues. Trimming cost V 5 bases and J 1 base; bases outside gene matches: 17. Germline V gene sequence: CDR1 LNHNV, CDR2 YYDKDF (reference sequence). The CDR3 protein is CATSGITGTGALRSYEQYF. The CDR3 DNA reads as TGTGCCACCAGCGGAATTACCGGGACAGGGGCGTTGAGGTCCTACGAGCAGTACTTC. The whole variable domain, remainder taken from reference TRBV15 and TRBJ2-7, is DAMVIQNPRYQVTQFGKPVTLSCSQTLNHNVMYWYQQKSSQAPKLLFHYYDKDFNNEADTPDNFQSRRPNTSFCFLDIRSPGLGDTAMYLCATSGITGTGALRSYEQYFGPGTRLTVT.

This clonotype came up many times. This chain uses TRBV12-3 or TRBV12-4 with TRBJ2-3; weak D call: TRBD2 (6 bases). The CDR3 is 14 amino acids. With 6 bases removed from V and 2 bases from J, the gap between germline ends came to 12 bases. The CDR3 coding sequence is TGTGCCAGCAGATTTAGCGGAGACACAGATACGCAGTATTTT. It translates to CASRFSGDTDTQYF.

This clonotype was recorded a few times. V usage is TRBV29-1 and J usage is TRBJ1-2; D not resolved. The CDR3 has 11 amino acids. The ends were cut back, 1 base at V and 2 bases at J, with 2 bases in the middle. Germline V gives CDR1 SQVTM, CDR2 ANQGSEA. The CDR3 loop reads CSVEGNYGYTF. The CDR3, as DNA: TGCAGCGTTGAAGGGAACTATGGCTACACCTTC.

This clonotype was observed at least ten times. The chain combines TRBV7-9 with TRBJ2-1; D remains ambiguous. Germline CDR1 is SEHNR and CDR2 is FQNEAQ (reference sequence). Trimming shortened V by 1 base and J by 6 bases, and 10 bases separated the two germline ends. CDR3 size: 14 residues. The CDR3, as DNA: TGTGCCAGCAGCTTAGGGGTGGCGGCCAATGAGCAGTTCTTC. Translation gives CASSLGVAANEQFF. Drawing the rest from reference TRBV7-9 and TRBJ2-1, the complete variable domain is DTGVSQNPRHKITKRGQNVTFRCDPISEHNRLYWYRQTLGQGPEFLTYFQNEAQLEKSRLLSDRFSAERPKGSFSTLEIQRTEQGDSAMYLCASSLGVAANEQFFGPGTRLTVL.

Ten or more counts support this clonotype. This rearrangement joins TRBV7-8 to TRBJ2-3, with 11 bases matching TRBD2. Germline CDR1 and CDR2: SGHVS and FQNEAQ. There are 18 residues in the CDR3. V lost 5 bases to trimming and J lost 1 base; unmatched junction nucleotides: 11. The DNA for the CDR3 is TGTGCCAGCAGCGGCGTAGCGGGAGGGCCGATTGGCACAGATACGCAGTATTTT. Translation gives CASSGVAGGPIGTDTQYF.

There are a few counts of this clonotype. V is TRBV6-1 and J is TRBJ1-2; perhaps TRBD1 as D (6 bases). Trimming cost V 7 bases and J 4 bases, with 16 bases left between them. The CDR3 extends over 14 amino acids. Per the germline V gene, CDR1 is MNHNS and CDR2 is SASEGT. The chain's CDR3 is CASTNRAASYGYTF. The CDR3 region has the DNA TGTGCCAGCACCAACAGGGCGGCGAGCTATGGCTACACCTTC.

Only a few counts were recorded for this clonotype. J is TRBJ2-2 and V is TRBV11-2; 11 bases fit TRBD2. The J segment lost 5 bases and the V segment lost 0 bases, leaving 5 bases of the junction unmatched. CDR3 length equals 17 residues. CDR1 is SGHAT and CDR2 is FQNNGV in the germline V gene. CDR3 residues: CASSLELAGVMTGELFF. CDR3 bases: TGTGCCAGCAGCTTAGAACTAGCGGGAGTAATGACCGGGGAGCTGTTTTTT.

The chain recombines TRBV20-1 with TRBJ2-1, with TRBD2 identical over 7 bases. J gave up 4 bases and V 5 bases, and 14 bases lay outside the gene matches. Per germline, CDR1 DFQATT and CDR2 SNEGSKA (reference sequence). The CDR3 totals 16 residues. CDR3 protein: CSAGSRLAELYNEQFF. In DNA, the CDR3 is TGCAGTGCTGGGTCTCGGCTAGCGGAGTTATACAATGAGCAGTTCTTC.

This clonotype has only a few counts. This chain uses TRBV12-3 or TRBV12-4 with TRBJ2-2; 14 bases match TRBD2. The CDR3 length is 17 residues. V shed 7 bases, J shed 7 bases, and the junction held 11 bases outside the gene matches. CDR3 region: CASNLQGLAGVNGELFF. CDR3 bases: TGTGCCAGCAACCTACAGGGACTAGCGGGAGTTAACGGGGAGCTGTTTTTT.

This clonotype has ten or more counts. This sequence joins TRBV12-3 or TRBV12-4 and TRBJ2-1; D possibly corresponds to TRBD1 (6 bases). There are 15 residues in the CDR3. V was trimmed by 11 bases and J by 1 base, leaving 18 bases between them. The CDR3 sequence is CASRDIQASYNEQFF. CDR3 DNA sequence: TGTGCCTCCCGGGACATTCAGGCGTCCTACAATGAGCAGTTCTTC.

This clonotype has a count of ten or more. This chain connects TRBV14 to TRBJ2-7; the D gene is possibly TRBD2 (5 bases). Trimming stripped 1 base from V and 2 bases from J, with 12 bases between. CDR1 and CDR2 from the germline V gene are SGHDN and FVKESK. This CDR3 has 15 amino acids. As DNA, the CDR3 is TGTGCCAGCAGCCAAGTAGGCGGGTCCCCCTACGAGCAGTACTTC. It yields the protein CASSQVGGSPYEQYF.

This clonotype has a handful of counts. The V gene is TRBV25-1, the J gene TRBJ2-1; D call uncertain. Trimming cost V 5 bases and J 7 bases, with 12 bases left between them. Germline CDR1 reads MGHDK; CDR2 reads SYGVNS. The CDR3 has 13 amino acids. CDR3 nucleotide sequence: TGTGCCAGCAGTATCAGGATGGGGAATGAGCAGTTCTTC. This codes for CASSIRMGNEQFF.